One sample yielded the 28 T cell receptor beta chains listed below, sequenced in a study of cytomegalovirus exposure and HLA in healthy donors. Sequencing was performed with immunoSEQ multiplex PCR; in TCRdb, only in-frame clones are kept and a portion is missing. This sample has 140,000 or so clones, with approximately 89% found just once. Sequenced input: PBMCs. The receptors shown here come from a woman younger than 30 in good health and CMV-seropositive.

The chain has TRBV11-2 and TRBJ1-1; 9 bases are shared with TRBD1. The CDR3 is made up of 16 amino acids. Germline V CDR1 and CDR2: SGHAT, FQNNGV. V shed 4 bases and J 4 bases; nucleotides not matched to a gene: 10. This chain's CDR3 is CASSSTRDREGTEAFF. The CDR3 DNA reads TGTGCCAGCAGCTCTACCCGGGACAGGGAGGGCACTGAAGCTTTCTTT.

This clone came up a few times. The J gene is TRBJ1-2, the V gene TRBV7-9; D unresolved. The CDR3 sequence is 13 residues long. Looked up from germline, CDR1 is SEHNR and CDR2 is FQNEAQ (reference sequence). The ends were cut back, 6 bases at V and 5 bases at J, with 13 bases in the middle. CDR3: CASSEAALYGYTF. DNA of the CDR3: TGTGCCAGCAGTGAGGCTGCGCTTTATGGCTACACCTTC.

The chain is built from TRBV6-5 and TRBJ1-5, with a tentative D call TRBD1 (5 bases). Germline CDR1 and CDR2: MNHEY and SVGAGI. This CDR3 has 13 amino acids. V was pared by 2 bases and J by 4 bases, with 6 bases between. The CDR3 bases are TGTGCCAGCAGTTACCGGGGGAATCAGCCCCAGCATTTT. This codes for CASSYRGNQPQHF.

The genes are TRBV19 and TRBJ1-1; 8 nucleotides agree with TRBD1. The CDR3 contains 14 residues. Germline-derived CDR1 and CDR2 are LNHDA and SQIVND (reference sequence). With V trimmed by 5 bases and J by 8 bases, 10 bases remained unmatched. CDR3 region: CASSPRDRLLEAFF. The CDR3 nucleotides are TGTGCCAGTAGTCCGAGGGACAGGCTTCTGGAAGCTTTCTTT.

The rearrangement joins TRBV18 to TRBJ1-3; D is unresolved. The CDR3 is 14 residues long. From germline, CDR1 is KGHSH and CDR2 LQKENI. The V end lost 3 bases, the J end lost 4 bases, and 10 bases lay between the germline ends. The CDR3 loop is CASSPVEAGNTIYF. The CDR3 bases are TGTGCCAGCTCACCGGTAGAGGCCGGAAACACCATATATTTT.

V is TRBV7-9 and J is TRBJ2-7, with TRBD1 identical over 11 bases. The CDR3 is 15 residues long. With 5 bases clipped from V and 4 bases from J, the junction kept 7 bases outside the gene matches. The germline CDR1 and CDR2 sequences are SEHNR and FQNEAQ (reference sequence). The CDR3 sequence is CASSPRDRGSYEQYF. The CDR3 nucleotides read TGTGCCAGCAGCCCCCGGGACAGGGGGTCTTACGAGCAGTACTTC.

The rearrangement links TRBV2 to TRBJ2-3, with D perhaps matching TRBD2 (7 bases). The CDR3 runs to 15 residues. V was pared by 9 bases and J by 0 bases, with 16 bases between. Germline V gene lookup returns CDR1 SNHLY and CDR2 FYNNEI. The CDR3 DNA reads as TGTGCCAGGGGGGGCGGGGGAGCTAGCACAGATACGCAGTATTTT. Its protein product is CARGGGGASTDTQYF.

The gene calls are TRBV6-5 and TRBJ2-1; no definite D call. Trimming cost V 6 bases and J 5 bases, with 14 bases left between them. The germline V gene has CDR1 MNHEY and CDR2 SVGAGI. The CDR3 sequence is 14 residues long. CDR3 loop: CASSLSDGDNEQFF. The CDR3 DNA reads as TGTGCCAGCAGCCTCAGCGACGGAGACAATGAGCAGTTCTTC.

This chain joins TRBV7-6 and TRBJ2-3; TRBD2 aligns across 12 bases. CDR3 length equals 16 residues. The V segment lost 4 bases and the J segment 1 base; nucleotides outside the gene matches: 3. Germline CDR1 and CDR2: SGHVS and FNYEAQ. This CDR3 is CASSSRTSGGTDTQYF. The CDR3 nucleotides are TGTGCCAGCAGCTCCCGGACTAGCGGGGGCACAGATACGCAGTATTTT.

The rearrangement links TRBV28 to TRBJ1-1; no clear D. Germline assignment: CDR1 MDHEN and CDR2 SYDVKM. Deletions cut 10 bases from V and 0 bases from J, with 12 bases between. The length of the CDR3 is 13 residues. CDR3 bases: TGTGCCACAACCGAGCTCATGAACACTGAAGCTTTCTTT. Residues: CATTELMNTEAFF.

This clone was counted once. This chain's CDR3 is CASSLAWGGPYEQYF. As DNA, the CDR3 is TGTGCCAGCAGTTTAGCGTGGGGGGGTCCCTACGAGCAGTACTTC. The chain couples TRBV27 to TRBJ2-7, with 7 bases identical to TRBD2. This CDR3 spans 15 amino acids. The V gene's germline CDR1 is MNHEY and CDR2 SMNVEV (reference sequence). The junction had 6 bases not matched to a gene; V was cut back by 2 bases and J by 2 bases.

The gene calls are TRBV7-2 and TRBJ2-5, with unresolved D. This CDR3 has 13 residues. The V and J ends lost 5 bases and 4 bases respectively, with 11 bases between them. Germline CDR1 reads SGHTA; CDR2 reads FQGNSA. CDR3 region: CASSRVLGETQYF. DNA for the CDR3: TGTGCCAGCAGCCGCGTTCTTGGAGAGACCCAGTACTTC.

The chain uses TRBV27 and TRBJ2-3; TRBD2 matches 11 bases. The CDR3 has 20 residues. V was clipped by 1 base and J by 2 bases; unmatched bases: 14. The germline CDR1 and CDR2 sequences are MNHEY and SMNVEV (reference sequence). CDR3 sequence reads: CASSLLGSGTSGSFTDTQYF. As DNA, the CDR3 is TGTGCCAGCAGTTTATTGGGATCCGGGACTAGCGGATCTTTCACAGATACGCAGTATTTT.

The V and J genes are TRBV2 and TRBJ2-5, with a weak D call TRBD2 (5 bases). CDR3 size: 12 residues. With 6 bases removed from V and 4 bases from J, the gap between germline ends came to 9 bases. Germline assignment: CDR1 SNHLY and CDR2 FYNNEI. CDR3 DNA sequence: TGTGCCAGCAGGCTAGCTGGAGAGACCCAGTACTTC. Protein sequence: CASRLAGETQYF.

This chain joins TRBV6-6 and TRBJ2-7, with TRBD2 as a possible D gene (7 bases). The CDR3 is 16 residues long. Germline CDR1 MNHNY, CDR2 SVGAGI (reference sequence). V was pared by 0 bases and J by 5 bases, with 17 bases between. CDR3 nucleotide sequence: TGTGCCAGCAGTTACTCGATCGGGGGGCGGGTTAACGAGCAGTACTTC. It is translated as CASSYSIGGRVNEQYF.

This chain joins TRBV6-5 and TRBJ1-2, with D unresolved. Germline CDR1 and CDR2: MNHEY and SVGAGI. The CDR3 extends over 12 amino acids. The ends were cut back, 6 bases at V and 8 bases at J, with 13 bases in the middle. CDR3 sequence reads: CASSFSGGGYTF. Written as DNA, the CDR3 is TGTGCCAGCAGCTTCTCTGGCGGGGGCTACACCTTC.

CDR3 coding DNA: TGTGCCAGTAGTATAGCTTTGGGGAGCGAGCAGTACTTC. This codes for CASSIALGSEQYF. V usage is TRBV19 and J usage is TRBJ2-7, with D perhaps matching TRBD2 (5 bases). The CDR3 loop spans 13 amino acids. Between the trimmed V and J ends, which lost 1 base and 6 bases, there was a span of 10 bases. The germline CDR1 and CDR2 sequences are LNHDA and SQIVND (reference sequence). Full variable domain (rest looked up from reference TRBV19 and TRBJ2-7): DGGITQSPKYLFRKEGQNVTLSCEQNLNHDAMYWYRQDPGQGLRLIYYSQIVNDFQKGDIAEGYSVSREKKESFPLTVTSAQKNPTAFYLCASSIALGSEQYFGPGTRLTVT.

The gene calls are TRBV7-2 and TRBJ2-3; TRBD2 might be the D (6 bases). Germline CDR1 is SGHTA and CDR2 is FQGNSA. CDR3 length: 15 residues. The V end was cut by 5 bases, the J end by 2 bases, with 14 bases between. The DNA of the CDR3 is TGTGCCAGCAGCCAACTAGCCCGAAACACAGATACGCAGTATTTT. It is translated as CASSQLARNTDTQYF.

The V gene is TRBV19, the J gene TRBJ2-6; TRBD2 might be the D (5 bases). CDR1 and CDR2 (germline): LNHDA, SQIVND (reference sequence). V was shortened by 8 bases and J by 2 bases, with 10 bases between the two germline ends. The CDR3 has 14 residues. The CDR3 DNA reads TGTGCCAGTCACCGGGGAGCTGGGGCCAACGTCCTGACTTTC. Its protein product is CASHRGAGANVLTF.

A single count supports this clone. The gene calls are TRBV11-2 and TRBJ2-3; 8 positions agree with TRBD2. V was clipped by 5 bases and J by 1 base; unmatched bases: 14. CDR3 length equals 18 residues. CDR1 SGHAT and CDR2 FQNNGV come from the germline V gene. The CDR3 is CASSPGGRLAGRTDTQYF. The CDR3 DNA sequence: TGTGCCAGCAGCCCGGGGGGTCGGCTAGCGGGTCGCACAGATACGCAGTATTTT.

The J gene is TRBJ1-1, the V gene TRBV6-1; TRBD1 agrees at 7 bases. CDR3 length equals 12 residues. CDR1 is MNHNS, CDR2 SASEGT, per germline. Trimming took 5 bases from V and 10 from J; bases not matched to a gene: 7. The CDR3 bases are TGTGCCAGCAGTTGGGGACAGACGGTAGCTTTCTTT. Protein sequence: CASSWGQTVAFF.

The chain is built from TRBV10-2 and TRBJ2-6, with D perhaps TRBD1 (5 bases). From germline, CDR1 is WSHSY and CDR2 SAAADI. The CDR3 is 17 residues long. The V end was cut by 7 bases, the J end by 0 bases, with 16 bases between. CDR3 residues: CASNSGRVSSGANVLTF. In DNA, the CDR3 is TGCGCCAGCAATAGTGGCAGGGTCTCCTCTGGGGCCAACGTCCTGACTTTC.

In its sample, this clone was seen a few times. This rearrangement joins TRBV5-1 to TRBJ2-1, with 7 bases aligning to TRBD1. J gave up 5 bases and V 7 bases, and 9 bases lay outside the gene matches. Germline lookup yields CDR1 SGHRS and CDR2 YFSETQ. The CDR3 sequence is 14 residues long. CDR3 residues: CASRPGTANNEQFF. The CDR3 DNA reads TGCGCCAGCCGTCCGGGGACAGCGAACAATGAGCAGTTCTTC.

The CDR3 loop is CASSPGTGGYEKLFF. The CDR3 DNA sequence: TGTGCCAGCAGTCCTGGGACAGGGGGCTATGAAAAACTGTTTTTT. V is TRBV6-5 and J is TRBJ1-4; 12 bases agree with TRBD1. The germline gives CDR1 MNHEY, CDR2 SVGAGI. The CDR3 spans 15 residues. With V trimmed by 5 bases and J by 6 bases, 4 bases remained unmatched.

The J gene is TRBJ2-7, the V gene TRBV4-3; 8 bases fit TRBD2. Trimming cost V 4 bases and J 3 bases; bases outside gene matches: 11. This CDR3 contains 16 residues. CDR1 and CDR2 (germline): LGHNA, YSLEER. The CDR3 loop is CASSRGSGGLSYEQYF. The CDR3 DNA sequence: TGCGCCAGCAGCCGGGGCAGCGGGGGCCTAAGCTACGAGCAGTACTTC.

The chain is built from TRBV20-1 and TRBJ2-1, with D perhaps TRBD1 (5 bases). V lost 6 bases to trimming and J lost 7 bases, with 10 bases between them. CDR3 length: 11 amino acids. The V gene's germline CDR1 is DFQATT and CDR2 SNEGSKA (reference sequence). The CDR3 sequence is CSAVRGNEQFF. CDR3 nucleotides: TGCAGTGCAGTAAGGGGAAATGAGCAGTTCTTC.

This rearrangement joins TRBV15 to TRBJ2-1, with 10 positions matching TRBD2. Germline trimming cut 3 bases from V and 8 bases from J; bases unmatched to any gene: 13. This CDR3 comprises 17 residues. Germline V gives CDR1 LNHNV, CDR2 YYDKDF (reference sequence). CDR3 sequence (DNA): TGTGCCACCAGCAGGCGGGCCGCTAGCGGGGGCTTCGATGAGCAGTTCTTC. Encoded protein: CATSRRAASGGFDEQFF.

J is TRBJ1-2 and V is TRBV19, with D unclear. Per germline, CDR1 LNHDA and CDR2 SQIVND (reference sequence). The length of the CDR3 is 12 residues. With 9 bases removed from V and 4 bases from J, the gap between germline ends came to 12 bases. The CDR3 DNA reads TGTGCCAGCGCGGAGAGCCCCTATGGCTACACCTTC. This codes for CASAESPYGYTF. Supplemented by reference TRBV19 and TRBJ1-2, the full variable domain reads DGGITQSPKYLFRKEGQNVTLSCEQNLNHDAMYWYRQDPGQGLRLIYYSQIVNDFQKGDIAEGYSVSREKKESFPLTVTSAQKNPTAFYLCASAESPYGYTFGSGTRLTVV.